The 26 T cell receptor beta chains given below trace back to one sample, sequenced in a study of T cell responses to AZD1222 COVID-19 vaccine. Libraries were prepared by immunoSEQ multiplex PCR; TCRdb keeps only in-frame clonotypes and omits some of them. Of 100,000 to 150,000 clones in the sample, about 88% were seen once. The source was peripheral blood, collected on day 0 of AZD1222 vaccination. These receptors came from an adult in good health.

This chain uses TRBV27 with TRBJ1-2; tentatively, D is TRBD1 (6 bases). The CDR3 has 15 amino acids. V was clipped by 0 bases and J by 8 bases, with 16 bases between them. From germline, CDR1 is MNHEY and CDR2 SMNVEV (reference sequence). This chain's CDR3 is CASSLSGQSERGYTF. The CDR3 DNA is TGTGCCAGCAGTTTATCAGGACAGTCCGAGCGGGGCTACACCTTC.

V gene TRBV24-1 combines with J gene TRBJ2-1; tentative D call: TRBD1 (5 bases). Germline loops: CDR1 KGHDR, CDR2 SFDVKD. V lost 4 bases, J lost 10 bases, and 16 bases lay in between. The CDR3 length is 14 residues. The CDR3 nucleotides read TGTGCCACCAGTGAGCCCGGAGACAGCAAAGAGCAGTTCTTC. Its protein is CATSEPGDSKEQFF.

V usage is TRBV18 and J usage is TRBJ1-1, with 8 bases lining up with TRBD1. This CDR3 region has 14 residues. V shed 4 bases, J shed 4 bases, and the junction held 5 bases outside the gene matches. Germline-derived CDR1 and CDR2 are KGHSH and LQKENI. In nucleotides, the CDR3 is TGTGCCAGCTCACTGACAGGGGTGGGCACTGAAGCTTTCTTT. Translated: CASSLTGVGTEAFF.

The CDR3 DNA is TGTGCCTGGAGTCTGGACCGGGACAGGGGTAGCTCCTATAATTCACCCCTCCACTTT. It yields the protein CAWSLDRDRGSSYNSPLHF. This chain uses TRBV30 with TRBJ1-6; 10 positions match TRBD1. The trim removed 2 bases at V and 0 bases at J, leaving 10 bases unmatched. The germline gives CDR1 GTSNPN, CDR2 SVGIG (reference sequence). The CDR3 runs to 19 residues.

The rearrangement joins TRBV27 to TRBJ1-1; D gene unclear. CDR3 length equals 14 residues. Germline V gene sequence: CDR1 MNHEY, CDR2 SMNVEV (reference sequence). V was clipped by 6 bases and J by 7 bases, with 18 bases between them. The CDR3 sequence: CASSSPGRHHEAFF. The CDR3 DNA reads TGTGCCAGCAGCTCTCCCGGCAGGCACCATGAAGCTTTCTTT.

There are a few counts of this clone. This rearrangement joins TRBV12-3 or TRBV12-4 to TRBJ2-1, with D uncertain. V shed 6 bases and J shed 0 bases, with 6 bases lying between them. The CDR3 contains 13 residues. In DNA, the CDR3 is TGTGCCAGCAGATGGAGCTCCTACAATGAGCAGTTCTTC. As protein: CASRWSSYNEQFF.

The chain couples TRBV7-2 to TRBJ2-7, with TRBD2 matching 8 bases. The CDR3 sequence is 15 residues long. V was pared by 5 bases and J by 1 base, with 7 bases of the junction left unmatched. Germline V CDR1 and CDR2: SGHTA, FQGNSA. The CDR3 DNA is TGTGCCAGCAGCGCGGGGACTAGGAGGTCCTACGAGCAGTACTTC. Translated, it gives CASSAGTRRSYEQYF.

V usage is TRBV5-4 and J usage is TRBJ2-7, with no clear D. Trimming removed 4 bases at V and 2 bases at J, with 10 bases between. The CDR3 covers 13 residues. The germline CDR1 and CDR2 sequences are SGHNT and YYREEE (reference sequence). In nucleotides, the CDR3 is TGTGCCAGCAGCCACCCCCCCGCCTACGAGCAGTACTTC. Translating gives CASSHPPAYEQYF.

The chain recombines TRBV5-5 with TRBJ1-5; D ambiguous. This CDR3 comprises 13 residues. Germline loops: CDR1 SGHKS, CDR2 YYEKEE (reference sequence). Trimming pared 5 bases from V and 8 bases from J, leaving 14 bases between. The CDR3: CASRGAQVEPQHF. CDR3 DNA: TGTGCCAGCAGGGGCGCCCAGGTCGAGCCCCAGCATTTT. Looking up the rest from reference TRBV5-5 and TRBJ1-5 gives the full variable domain: DAGVTQSPTHLIKTRGQQVTLRCSPISGHKSVSWYQQVLGQGPQFIFQYYEKEERGRGNFPDRFSARQFPNYSSELNVNALLLGDSALYLCASRGAQVEPQHFGDGTRLSIL.

Here the CDR3 reads CASSPRTGGRTGELFF. Written as DNA, the CDR3 is TGCGCCAGCAGCCCAAGGACAGGGGGCAGAACCGGGGAGCTGTTTTTT. The V gene is TRBV4-3, the J gene TRBJ2-2; 11 nucleotides align to TRBD1. Germline V gene data show CDR1 as LGHNA and CDR2 as YSLEER. The CDR3 length is 16 residues. V shed 4 bases, J shed 5 bases, and the junction held 6 bases outside the gene matches.

The chain joins TRBV7-3 to TRBJ2-1; 11 bases align to TRBD2. Germline V gives CDR1 SGHTA, CDR2 FQGTGA. This CDR3 contains 16 residues. V shed 5 bases, J shed 8 bases, and the junction held 11 bases outside the gene matches. The CDR3 here is CASSPGGSGGAHEQFF. The CDR3 DNA is TGTGCCAGCAGCCCAGGCGGTAGCGGGGGGGCCCATGAGCAGTTCTTC.

The CDR3 region is CASSSPGQGYNYGYTF. The CDR3 nucleotides are TGTGCCAGCAGCTCTCCGGGACAGGGGTATAACTATGGCTACACCTTC. The rearrangement joins TRBV7-6 to TRBJ1-2, with 10 bases matching TRBD1. This CDR3 has 16 residues. CDR1 and CDR2 from the germline V gene are SGHVS and FNYEAQ. V shed 4 bases and J 1 base; nucleotides not matched to a gene: 6.

This chain uses TRBV7-3 with TRBJ2-5; a weak D match, TRBD1 (5 bases). V lost 0 bases to trimming and J lost 3 bases, with 5 bases between them. This CDR3 is 13 amino acids long. Per the germline V gene, CDR1 is SGHTA and CDR2 is FQGTGA. In DNA form, the CDR3 reads TGTGCCAGCAGCTTAACCAGGGAAGAGACCCAGTACTTC. This encodes CASSLTREETQYF.

The gene calls are TRBV5-4 and TRBJ2-2; 7 nucleotides agree with TRBD1. Trimming at V came to 4 bases and at J to 0 bases, leaving 6 bases not matched to a gene. This CDR3 is 16 amino acids long. Per the germline V gene, CDR1 is SGHNT and CDR2 is YYREEE (reference sequence). The DNA of the CDR3 is TGTGCCAGCAGCACGAAAGGGGGCTCGAACACCGGGGAGCTGTTTTTT. This translates into CASSTKGGSNTGELFF.

V and J are TRBV24-1 and TRBJ2-2, with D uncertain. Germline CDR1 and CDR2: KGHDR and SFDVKD. The germline V and J ends were trimmed by 5 bases and 0 bases, with 3 bases remaining between them. The CDR3 contains 13 residues. The CDR3 DNA reads TGTGCCACCAGTGTAGCGAACACCGGGGAGCTGTTTTTT. This codes for CATSVANTGELFF.

This chain connects TRBV7-9 to TRBJ2-1; weak D call: TRBD2 (7 bases). CDR3 length equals 16 residues. Trimming cost V 2 bases and J 3 bases, with 14 bases left between them. Germline V gives CDR1 SEHNR, CDR2 FQNEAQ (reference sequence). The CDR3 here is CASSLTRGPNYNEQFF. CDR3 sequence (DNA): TGTGCCAGCAGCTTAACGCGGGGGCCCAACTACAATGAGCAGTTCTTC.

This chain connects TRBV19 to TRBJ1-5; tentatively, D is TRBD1 (5 bases). V dropped 7 bases and J dropped 7 bases, with 14 bases sitting between them. The length of the CDR3 is 13 residues. In germline, CDR1 is LNHDA, CDR2 SQIVND (reference sequence). The chain's CDR3 is CASTATGYQPQHF. CDR3 DNA sequence: TGTGCCAGTACCGCTACAGGTTACCAGCCCCAGCATTTT.

J is TRBJ1-1 and V is TRBV27; D is possibly TRBD1 (5 bases). Trimming shortened V by 5 bases and J by 3 bases, and 10 bases separated the two germline ends. The CDR3 is 13 amino acids. The germline V gene has CDR1 MNHEY and CDR2 SMNVEV (reference sequence). This chain's CDR3 is CASSLQGHTEAFF. The CDR3 DNA reads TGTGCCAGCAGTCTTCAGGGTCACACTGAAGCTTTCTTT.

This clone was seen only a few times. The chain joins TRBV30 to TRBJ2-7; TRBD2 matches at 13 bases. This CDR3 comprises 15 residues. Losses at the gene ends were 5 bases for V and 3 bases for J; bases not matched to a gene: 7. Germline V gene lookup returns CDR1 GTSNPN and CDR2 SVGIG (reference sequence). The DNA for the CDR3 is TGTGCCTGGGATATTCGGACTAGCGGGAGCTACGAGCAGTACTTC. Its translation is CAWDIRTSGSYEQYF.

This clone was counted once. The chain links TRBV19 to TRBJ2-3, with TRBD2 identical over 10 bases. Germline values: CDR1 LNHDA, CDR2 SQIVND (reference sequence). The CDR3 length is 16 residues. V lost 2 bases and J lost 3; bases outside the gene matches: 5. The DNA for the CDR3 is TGTGCCAGTAGTATAACCGGACTAGCGGAAACAGATACGCAGTATTTT. This sequence encodes CASSITGLAETDTQYF.

The rearrangement uses TRBV2 and TRBJ1-1; a possible D gene is TRBD1 (6 bases). Between the trimmed V and J ends, which lost 9 bases and 7 bases, there was a span of 15 bases. CDR1 SNHLY and CDR2 FYNNEI come from the germline V gene. The CDR3 has 12 residues. CDR3 residues: CARGGGHLEAFF. The DNA of the CDR3 is TGTGCCAGAGGGGGAGGACACCTTGAAGCTTTCTTT.

This sequence joins TRBV19 and TRBJ2-4; weak D call: TRBD1 (6 bases). The V gene lost 5 bases and the J gene lost 0 bases, with 23 bases spanning the gap. The CDR3 consists of 19 residues. Germline lookup yields CDR1 LNHDA and CDR2 SQIVND (reference sequence). CDR3: CASSPGQIQGHLAKNIQYF. CDR3 sequence (DNA): TGTGCCAGTAGTCCTGGACAGATTCAGGGTCACCTAGCCAAAAACATTCAGTACTTC.

V gene TRBV19 combines with J gene TRBJ2-5; D tentatively fits TRBD1 or TRBD2 (5 bases each). There are 16 residues in the CDR3. The V gene's germline CDR1 is LNHDA and CDR2 SQIVND (reference sequence). V lost 1 base and J lost 1, with 13 bases in between. This chain's CDR3 is CASSIAGSRTQETQYF. In DNA form, the CDR3 reads TGTGCCAGTAGTATAGCAGGGAGTAGGACCCAAGAGACCCAGTACTTC.

The J gene is TRBJ2-3, the V gene TRBV9, with D perhaps assigned TRBD1 or TRBD2 (5 bases each). The CDR3 totals 16 residues. V dropped 0 bases and J dropped 2 bases, with 13 bases sitting between them. Germline CDR1 is SGDLS and CDR2 is YYNGEE. Written as DNA, the CDR3 is TGTGCCAGCAGCGTAGGACGGGACCCCCTCACAGATACGCAGTATTTT. It yields the protein CASSVGRDPLTDTQYF.

CDR3: CASSLGGAANTEAFF. The CDR3 bases are TGTGCCAGCAGCTTAGGTGGGGCAGCCAACACTGAAGCTTTCTTT. This chain joins TRBV11-3 and TRBJ1-1; tentatively, D is TRBD1 (5 bases). CDR1 is SGHNT and CDR2 is YENEEA in the germline V gene. This CDR3 is 15 amino acids long. V was shortened by 1 base and J by 2 bases, with 11 bases between the two germline ends.

V and J are TRBV18 and TRBJ2-5; 13 bases are a match to TRBD2. Germline lookup yields CDR1 KGHSH and CDR2 LQKENI. The CDR3 has 21 amino acids. V lost 0 bases and J lost 0; bases outside the gene matches: 13. In nucleotides, the CDR3 is TGTGCCAGCTCACCACCCAACCTCGGGACTAGCGGGGTTCTGTACCAAGAGACCCAGTACTTC. It translates to CASSPPNLGTSGVLYQETQYF.